This is a list of T cell receptor beta chains from one sample in a study of T-cell reconstitution after alpha-beta-depleted transplantation in children. TCRdb passed the PCR reads through MiXCR, listing each CDR3 protein once. Among about 980,000 distinct CDR3 sequences listed, less than 30% were seen once. The source material was PBMCs, mostly from graft donor cells, sampled 360 days after TCRalphabeta/CD19-depleted stem cell transplant. These receptors were obtained from a boy under two years old who had a stem cell transplant for SCID, so the T cells may come from the graft donor. The CDR3 runs from the conserved cysteine through the conserved F or W. D genes are given only for firm matches. Expanded clones are given a class, and other clones once, few, many or no size at all.

V gene: TRBV2
D gene: TRBD2
clone size: -
J gene: TRBJ2-7
CDR3 DNA: TGTGCCAGCAGGATGAGAGCGGGGGGCTACGAGCAGTACTTC
CDR3 protein: CASRMRAGGYEQYF

V gene: TRBV7-6
D gene: -
clone size: -
J gene: TRBJ2-1
CDR3 DNA: TGTGCCAGCAGCCTCAGTACAGACAGCCGTATCTACAATGAGCAGTTCTTC
CDR3 protein: CASSLSTDSRIYNEQFF

V gene: TRBV7-2
D gene: -
clone size: many
J gene: TRBJ2-3
CDR3 DNA: TGTGCCAGCAGTCACGGCGGGGCAGATACGCAGTATTTT
CDR3 protein: CASSHGGADTQYF

V gene: TRBV20-1
D gene: -
clone size: few
J gene: TRBJ2-1
CDR3 DNA: TGCAGTGGTGCGCGGTTCTCCTACAATGAGCAGTTCTTC
CDR3 protein: CSGARFSYNEQFF

V gene: TRBV18
D gene: -
clone size: few
J gene: TRBJ1-5
CDR3 DNA: TGTGCCAGCTCACCCGTACAGGGACTTAATCAGCCCCAGCATTTT
CDR3 protein: CASSPVQGLNQPQHF

V gene: TRBV9
D gene: -
clone size: few
J gene: TRBJ1-2
CDR3 DNA: TGTGCCAGCAGCGTAGCCGTAGACTATGGCTACACCTTC
CDR3 protein: CASSVAVDYGYTF

V gene: TRBV20-1
D gene: TRBD2
clone size: few
J gene: TRBJ2-5
CDR3 DNA: TGCAGTGCTAGCCCTCTAGCGGCTGGGACCCAGTACTTC
CDR3 protein: CSASPLAAGTQYF

V gene: TRBV12-3/TRBV12-4
D gene: TRBD1
clone size: many
J gene: TRBJ2-1
CDR3 DNA: TGTGCCAGCAGTCCCACAGGGGTGGATGAGCAGTTCTTC
CDR3 protein: CASSPTGVDEQFF

V gene: TRBV5-6
D gene: -
clone size: -
J gene: TRBJ1-4
CDR3 DNA: TGTGCCAGCAGCAAGACGGAGAATGAAAAACTGTTTTTT
CDR3 protein: CASSKTENEKLFF

V gene: TRBV5-1
D gene: -
clone size: few
J gene: TRBJ2-3
CDR3 DNA: TGCGCCAGCAGCTTGGCCGAGACGGCGATACCATTCGGGCAGTATTTT
CDR3 protein: CASSLAETAIPFGQYF

V gene: TRBV20-1
D gene: TRBD2
clone size: once
J gene: TRBJ2-1
CDR3 DNA: TGCAGTGCTAGTGGGCGTAGCGGGCCAAACAATGAGCAGTTCTTC
CDR3 protein: CSASGRSGPNNEQFF

V gene: TRBV5-1
D gene: -
clone size: few
J gene: TRBJ2-4
CDR3 DNA: TGCGCCAGCAGCTTGAAGTGGGGGGCCAAAAACATTCAGTACTTC
CDR3 protein: CASSLKWGAKNIQYF

V gene: TRBV5-1
D gene: -
clone size: few
J gene: TRBJ2-7
CDR3 DNA: TGCGCCAGCAGCCCACGTTTCAACATGCGGTTCGAGTACGAGCAGTACTTC
CDR3 protein: CASSPRFNMRFEYEQYF

V gene: TRBV5-1
D gene: TRBD2
clone size: -
J gene: TRBJ2-1
CDR3 DNA: TGCGCCAGCAGCTCACTCCCTCGGGGGGGCTCCTACAATGAGCAGTTCTTC
CDR3 protein: CASSSLPRGGSYNEQFF

V gene: TRBV12-3/TRBV12-4
D gene: -
clone size: few
J gene: TRBJ1-1
CDR3 DNA: TGTGCCAGCAGGCGGGGGCAGGAGAACACTGAAGCTTTCTTT
CDR3 protein: CASRRGQENTEAFF

V gene: TRBV29-1
D gene: -
clone size: -
J gene: TRBJ2-7
CDR3 DNA: TGCAGCGTTGAACAGTCCGCGGATGCCTCCTACGAGCAGTACTTC
CDR3 protein: CSVEQSADASYEQYF

V gene: TRBV5-1
D gene: -
clone size: -
J gene: TRBJ1-3
CDR3 DNA: TGCGCCAGCAGCTTGGCCGGGACATCGGGAGGAAACACCATATATTTT
CDR3 protein: CASSLAGTSGGNTIYF

V gene: TRBV3-1
D gene: -
clone size: few
J gene: TRBJ2-5
CDR3 DNA: TGTGCCAGCAGCCAGAGGGGCTCTCAAGAGACCCAGTACTTC
CDR3 protein: CASSQRGSQETQYF

V gene: TRBV7-2
D gene: TRBD2
clone size: -
J gene: TRBJ2-5
CDR3 DNA: TGTGCCAGCAGCTTAGCGCTGCGGGGGGGCACGGAGACCCAGTACTTC
CDR3 protein: CASSLALRGGTETQYF

V gene: TRBV20-1
D gene: -
clone size: -
J gene: TRBJ1-2
CDR3 DNA: TGCAGTGCTAGAGATCCCCTGATTAACTATGGCTACACCTTC
CDR3 protein: CSARDPLINYGYTF

V gene: TRBV2
D gene: -
clone size: -
J gene: TRBJ1-5
CDR3 DNA: TGTGCCAGCAGTCCTCGGTGGAATCAGCCCCAGCATTTT
CDR3 protein: CASSPRWNQPQHF

V gene: TRBV5-1
D gene: TRBD1
clone size: -
J gene: TRBJ2-3
CDR3 DNA: TGCGCCAGCAGCCCACGGACAGGCCCGCTGGGGGATACGCAGTATTTT
CDR3 protein: CASSPRTGPLGDTQYF

V gene: TRBV9
D gene: TRBD1
clone size: few
J gene: TRBJ2-2
CDR3 DNA: TGTGCCAGCAGTCGCGACAGGGGAGACACCGGGGAGCTGTTTTTT
CDR3 protein: CASSRDRGDTGELFF

V gene: TRBV9
D gene: TRBD2
clone size: few
J gene: TRBJ2-5
CDR3 DNA: TGTGCCAGCAGCGCAGGAGGAGCGGGGGGGCAAGAGACCCAGTACTTC
CDR3 protein: CASSAGGAGGQETQYF

V gene: TRBV6-5
D gene: -
clone size: -
J gene: TRBJ2-3
CDR3 DNA: TGTGCCAGCAGTTACGGCGGGCTACCCGGTTTGACAGATACGCAGTATTTT
CDR3 protein: CASSYGGLPGLTDTQYF

V gene: TRBV5-1
D gene: -
clone size: -
J gene: TRBJ1-5
CDR3 DNA: TGCGCCAGCAGCTGCAGGGGTTTGGCCCATGTTGTCCCCATTGATAGCAATCAGCCCCAGCATTTT
CDR3 protein: CASSCRGLAHVVPIDSNQPQHF

V gene: TRBV12-3/TRBV12-4
D gene: -
clone size: few
J gene: TRBJ1-5
CDR3 DNA: TGTGCCAGCAGTTTAAGTCCTGGGGGCAATCAGCCCCAGCATTTT
CDR3 protein: CASSLSPGGNQPQHF

V gene: TRBV7-9
D gene: TRBD2
clone size: many
J gene: TRBJ2-1
CDR3 DNA: TGTGCCAGCAGCTGGGGTAGCGGGGGTCCTTCCTACAATGAGCAGTTCTTC
CDR3 protein: CASSWGSGGPSYNEQFF

V gene: TRBV7-8
D gene: TRBD1
clone size: -
J gene: TRBJ2-3
CDR3 DNA: TGTGCCAGCAGCCCGACCCGTACAGGGGATAATTCGTATTTT
CDR3 protein: CASSPTRTGDNSYF

V gene: TRBV12-3/TRBV12-4
D gene: -
clone size: -
J gene: TRBJ2-1
CDR3 DNA: TGTGCCAGCAGGAGGGGCGGATTAGGAAATTGGGATGAGCAGTTCTTC
CDR3 protein: CASRRGGLGNWDEQFF

V gene: TRBV7-8
D gene: -
clone size: many
J gene: TRBJ2-5
CDR3 DNA: TGTGCCAGCAGCATGTCTGAAGAGACCCAGTACTTC
CDR3 protein: CASSMSEETQYF

V gene: TRBV7-6
D gene: TRBD2
clone size: once
J gene: TRBJ2-3
CDR3 DNA: TGTGCCAGCAGCTTAGTTTCTCGGTCAGCGGGGGACGCAGATACGCAGTATTTT
CDR3 protein: CASSLVSRSAGDADTQYF